The 16 T cell receptor beta chains given below trace back to one sample, sequenced in a study of shared clonotypes between healthy human individuals. The repertoire was sequenced with immunoSEQ multiplex PCR; TCRdb's copy has only in-frame clones and lacks some. The sample contains about 1.9 million clones, over 85% of which appear only once. In the naive CD8 group, cells lacked CD45RO and were positively selected for CCR7, so terminally differentiated effector memory CD45RA+ cells were left out. Source material: naive CD8+ T cells from PBMCs. All receptors derive from a man between 18 and 29 years old in good health. Some clones in this sample may be carry-over from other donors' samples.

This chain connects TRBV5-1 to TRBJ1-3; D is unclear. The CDR3 is made up of 15 amino acids. V lost 2 bases, J lost 2 bases, and 11 bases lay in between. From germline, CDR1 is SGHRS and CDR2 YFSETQ. CDR3 loop: CASSFDTQAGNTIYF. The CDR3 nucleotides read TGCGCCAGCAGCTTCGATACTCAAGCTGGAAACACCATATATTTT.

The chain joins TRBV9 to TRBJ2-1; 11 nucleotides line up with TRBD2. The CDR3 length is 17 residues. Germline V gene lookup returns CDR1 SGDLS and CDR2 YYNGEE. V dropped 0 bases and J dropped 5; count of bases not matched to a gene: 7. CDR3 region: CASSVGLAGGRNNEQFF. CDR3 nucleotides: TGTGCCAGCAGCGTAGGCCTAGCGGGAGGCCGCAACAATGAGCAGTTCTTC.

V is TRBV6-1 and J is TRBJ2-7, with a weak D call TRBD1 (6 bases). CDR3 length equals 15 residues. Germline V gene lookup returns CDR1 MNHNS and CDR2 SASEGT. V was shortened by 1 base and J by 1 base, with 11 bases between the two germline ends. The CDR3 loop is CASSEGTVPSYEQYF. The DNA for the CDR3 is TGTGCCAGCAGTGAAGGGACAGTACCTTCCTACGAGCAGTACTTC.

V usage is TRBV28 and J usage is TRBJ2-6; D remains unclear. The V end was cut by 7 bases, the J end by 4 bases, with 14 bases between. CDR3 length: 15 amino acids. Germline V gene data show CDR1 as MDHEN and CDR2 as SYDVKM. In nucleotides, the CDR3 is TGTGCCAGCACCTTTCATCCGCGAGGGGCCAACGTCCTGACTTTC. Translating it yields CASTFHPRGANVLTF.

The chain recombines TRBV18 with TRBJ2-1, with TRBD1 matching over 12 bases. The junction had 6 bases not matched to a gene; V was cut back by 3 bases and J by 9 bases. Germline V gene lookup returns CDR1 KGHSH and CDR2 LQKENI. This CDR3 has 15 amino acids. CDR3 in DNA: TGTGCCAGCTCACCCGGGACAGGGGGCCTCATTGAGCAGTTCTTC. Translated, it gives CASSPGTGGLIEQFF. The full variable domain, in which reference TRBV18 and TRBJ2-1 provide the parts outside the CDR3, is NAGVMQNPRHLVRRRGQEARLRCSPMKGHSHVYWYRQLPEEGLKFMVYLQKENIIDESGMPKERFSAEFPKEGPSILRIQQVVRGDSAAYFCASSPGTGGLIEQFFGPGTRLTVL.

There are a few counts of this clone. The J gene is TRBJ1-1, the V gene TRBV14; D remains unclear. The CDR3 length is 12 residues. Trimming took 7 bases from V and 6 from J, leaving 12 bases between them. Germline V gene data show CDR1 as SGHDN and CDR2 as FVKESK. CDR3 sequence (DNA): TGTGCCAGCACCCGCCGGGGATCTGAAGCTTTCTTT. It translates to CASTRRGSEAFF.

This clone came up once. The V call is TRBV7-9, the J call TRBJ2-5, with D unresolved. Trimming took 6 bases from V and 7 from J, leaving 9 bases between them. This CDR3 contains 11 residues. From germline, CDR1 is SEHNR and CDR2 FQNEAQ (reference sequence). CDR3 in amino acids: CASSRERTQYF. The DNA for the CDR3 is TGTGCCAGCAGTCGAGAGCGGACCCAGTACTTC.

The chain uses TRBV5-1 and TRBJ1-1, with TRBD1 matching over 9 bases. Germline V gene sequence: CDR1 SGHRS, CDR2 YFSETQ. CDR3 length: 16 amino acids. Trimming cost V 2 bases and J 0 bases; bases outside gene matches: 5. CDR3 loop: CASSFGTGTMNTEAFF. The CDR3 region has the DNA TGCGCCAGCAGCTTCGGGACAGGGACCATGAACACTGAAGCTTTCTTT.

The chain uses TRBV11-2 and TRBJ2-3; 10 positions agree with TRBD2. J was trimmed by 5 bases and V by 1 base; bases with no gene match: 3. The CDR3 runs to 15 residues. Germline V lookup: CDR1 SGHAT, CDR2 FQNNGV. This chain's CDR3 is CASSLGAGGRDTQYF. CDR3 nucleotides: TGTGCCAGCAGCTTAGGAGCGGGAGGGCGAGATACGCAGTATTTT. Drawing the rest from reference TRBV11-2 and TRBJ2-3, the complete variable domain is EAGVAQSPRYKIIEKRQSVAFWCNPISGHATLYWYQQILGQGPKLLIQFQNNGVVDDSQLPKDRFSAERLKGVDSTLKIQPAKLEDSAVYLCASSLGAGGRDTQYFGPGTRLTVL.

On this clone itself: This sample includes further DNA sequences coding for the same CDR3. This chain links TRBV6-5 with TRBJ2-2; D gene uncertain. The CDR3 has 13 amino acids. The V gene's germline CDR1 is MNHEY and CDR2 SVGAGI. Trimming stripped 0 bases from V and 2 bases from J, with 1 base between. The CDR3 sequence: CASSYSNTGELFF. Here the CDR3 DNA reads TGTGCCAGCAGTTACTCTAACACCGGGGAGCTGTTTTTT.

V usage is TRBV6-1 and J usage is TRBJ2-7; possibly TRBD1 or TRBD2 for D (5 bases each). V gave up 3 bases and J gave up 2 bases, with 17 bases separating them. The CDR3 totals 16 residues. Germline V lookup: CDR1 MNHNS, CDR2 SASEGT. CDR3 region: CASSEGFGRDPYEQYF. CDR3 bases: TGTGCCAGCAGTGAGGGTTTCGGCAGGGACCCCTACGAGCAGTACTTC.

The chain joins TRBV19 to TRBJ2-6; D call uncertain. Germline V gene data show CDR1 as LNHDA and CDR2 as SQIVND (reference sequence). Trimming pared 9 bases from V and 0 bases from J, leaving 9 bases between. CDR3 size: 14 residues. CDR3 sequence: CASEQDSGANVLTF. For the CDR3, the DNA is TGTGCCAGCGAACAAGACTCTGGGGCCAACGTCCTGACTTTC.

Comments on this clone: The same CDR3 also results from other DNA sequences found in this sample. The chain recombines TRBV28 with TRBJ1-3; unclear D gene. The germline gives CDR1 MDHEN, CDR2 SYDVKM. The CDR3 loop spans 13 amino acids. Trimming stripped 1 base from V and 1 base from J, with 2 bases between. CDR3 loop: CASSLSSGNTIYF. In DNA, the CDR3 is TGTGCCAGCAGTTTATCATCTGGAAACACCATATATTTT.

The chain couples TRBV19 to TRBJ2-1; 12 nucleotides match TRBD2. The V gene end was trimmed by 5 bases and the J gene end by 8 bases; junction bases not matched to a gene: 4. This CDR3 is built from 14 residues. CDR1 is LNHDA and CDR2 is SQIVND in the germline V gene (reference sequence). CDR3 residues: CASSLAGGLDEQFF. The CDR3 DNA is TGTGCCAGTAGTCTAGCGGGAGGGCTCGATGAGCAGTTCTTC.

J is TRBJ2-1 and V is TRBV6-1, with 8 bases that match TRBD2. Germline trimming cut 2 bases from V and 8 bases from J; bases unmatched to any gene: 11. This CDR3 is built from 16 residues. The germline gives CDR1 MNHNS, CDR2 SASEGT. The CDR3 DNA is TGTGCCAGCAGTGAACCCCGGGAGGGCCCATTGCATGAGCAGTTCTTC. Amino acids: CASSEPREGPLHEQFF.

The chain links TRBV11-2 to TRBJ2-3; D unresolved. The CDR3 runs to 16 residues. Germline values: CDR1 SGHAT, CDR2 FQNNGV. Trimming pared 5 bases from V and 0 bases from J, leaving 15 bases between. CDR3 sequence: CASSPGQALSTDTQYF. The CDR3 coding sequence is TGTGCCAGCAGCCCGGGCCAGGCGCTCAGCACAGATACGCAGTATTTT.